A selection of T cell receptor beta chains follows, all from one sample in a study of cytomegalovirus exposure and HLA in healthy donors. Here immunoSEQ multiplex PCR was the method, and the copy in TCRdb shows in-frame clones only, minus some. The repertoire holds 100,000 to 150,000 clones, with under 90% as singletons. Sequencing was carried out using PBMCs. The receptors shown here come from a woman in her 40s in good health and CMV-seropositive. Both conserved end residues are part of each CDR3. Each record gives: V gene, J gene, D gene, clone size, CDR3 DNA, CDR3 protein. A D gene is named only where the DNA matches it firmly. Some rows mark clone size as missing; the rest say once, few, many or name a class of expanded clone.

>TRBV4-1|TRBJ2-5|TRBD2|NA
TGCGCCAGCAGCCGGGGGGAGGGGCAAGAGACCCAGTACTTC
CASSRGEGQETQYF
>TRBV13|TRBJ1-3|NA|NA
TGTGCCAGCAGCTTAGGGAGTGCGGAAGTAATAGACACCATATATTTT
CASSLGSAEVIDTIYF
>TRBV6-5|TRBJ2-1|TRBD2|NA
TGTGCGAGCATTGGACTAGCGGGACATGAGCAGTTCTTC
CASIGLAGHEQFF
>TRBV18|TRBJ2-7|TRBD1|NA
TGTGCCAGCTCACCCCGATTGGACAGGGGAATGACCTACGAGCAGTACTTC
CASSPRLDRGMTYEQYF
>TRBV5-6|TRBJ2-7|TRBD2|NA
TGTGCCAGCAGCTTTGAAGGGACTAGCGATTTTCCCGAGCAGTACTTC
CASSFEGTSDFPEQYF
>TRBV7-9|TRBJ2-2|NA|NA
TGTTCCAGCCCACCCTGGCCCGGGGAGCTGTTTTTT
CSSPPWPGELFF
>TRBV12-5|TRBJ2-2|TRBD1|NA
TGTGCTAGTGGTTTGACTCCGGGACAGGGGAACACCGGGGAGCTGTTTTTT
CASGLTPGQGNTGELFF
>TRBV10-2|TRBJ2-7|TRBD2|NA
TGCGCCAGCAGGCCCGGGACTAGCGTCTACGAGCAGTACTTC
CASRPGTSVYEQYF
>TRBV6-5|TRBJ2-3|TRBD2|few
TGTGCCAGCACCAACGGGGCGGGAGGGCCAGATACGCAGTATTTT
CASTNGAGGPDTQYF
>TRBV7-6|TRBJ2-1|TRBD2|NA
TGTGCCAGCAGCCTTAGCGGGAGCTGGAATGAGCAGTTCTTC
CASSLSGSWNEQFF
>TRBV5-6|TRBJ1-1|NA|few
TGTGCCAGCAGCTTTCTGGGAGGGGACACTGAAGCTTTCTTT
CASSFLGGDTEAFF
>TRBV2|TRBJ1-1|TRBD1|NA
TGTGCCAGCAGGAAGGACAGGGCGGGGACTGAAGCTTTCTTT
CASRKDRAGTEAFF
>TRBV28|TRBJ1-5|TRBD1|NA
TGTGCCAGTTCGGGACAGGGGAATCAGCCCCAGCATTTT
CASSGQGNQPQHF
>TRBV6-1|TRBJ2-1|TRBD2|NA
TGTGCCAGCAGTGAATTTGGGACTAGCGTCTATGAGCAGTTCTTC
CASSEFGTSVYEQFF
>TRBV28|TRBJ2-7|TRBD2|NA
TGTGCCAGCAGTCCTAAGCGGGAGTGGTACGAGCAGTACTTC
CASSPKREWYEQYF
>TRBV13|TRBJ2-7|TRBD2|NA
TGTGCCAGCAGCTTAGCACTAGCGGGAGGTGTCGAGCAGTACTTC
CASSLALAGGVEQYF
>TRBV13|TRBJ2-3|NA|NA
TGTGCCAGCAGCACTCGAACTTCCACAGATACGCAGTATTTT
CASSTRTSTDTQYF
>TRBV29-1|TRBJ1-5|NA|NA
TGCAGCGTCGCTACAGGGAATCAGCCCCAGCATTTT
CSVATGNQPQHF
>TRBV9|TRBJ1-3|NA|NA
TGTGCCAGCAGCGTAGACACCGTGCTTGGAAACACCATATATTTT
CASSVDTVLGNTIYF